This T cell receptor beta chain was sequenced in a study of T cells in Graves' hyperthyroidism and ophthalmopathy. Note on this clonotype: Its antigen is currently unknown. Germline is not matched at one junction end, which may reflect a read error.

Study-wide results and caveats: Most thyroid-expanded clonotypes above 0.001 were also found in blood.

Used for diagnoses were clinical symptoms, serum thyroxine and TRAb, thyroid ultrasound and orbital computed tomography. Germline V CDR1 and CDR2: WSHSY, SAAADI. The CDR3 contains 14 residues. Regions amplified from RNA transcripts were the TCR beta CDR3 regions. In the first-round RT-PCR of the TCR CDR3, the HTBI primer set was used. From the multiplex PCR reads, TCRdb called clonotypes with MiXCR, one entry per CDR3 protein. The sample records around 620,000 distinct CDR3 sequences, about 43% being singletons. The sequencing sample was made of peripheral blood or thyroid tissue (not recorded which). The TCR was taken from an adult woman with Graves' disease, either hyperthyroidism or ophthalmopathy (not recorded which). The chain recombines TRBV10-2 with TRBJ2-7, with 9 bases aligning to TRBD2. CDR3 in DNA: TGTGCCAGCAGAGGGACTAGCAGTTCCTACGAGCAGTACTTC. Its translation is CASRGTSSSYEQYF.